The 13 T cell receptor beta chains presented below share a single source sample, sequenced in a study of glioma-infiltrating T cells after dendritic cell vaccination. Time point given: after dendritic cell vaccination, including at tumor progression/relapse. Method: immunoSEQ multiplex PCR; TCRdb's copy keeps in-frame clones and lacks some. The table records 80,000 to 95,000 clones, about 85% of them present only once. The source material was blood, sampled after dendritic cell vaccination. These receptors were obtained from a human donor with glioblastoma.

The chain joins TRBV15 to TRBJ2-1; maybe TRBD2 (6 bases). The CDR3 loop spans 16 amino acids. In germline, CDR1 is LNHNV, CDR2 YYDKDF (reference sequence). The V end lost 5 bases, the J end lost 1 base, and 15 bases lay between the germline ends. DNA for the CDR3: TGTGCCACCAGCGCGGGGCTAGCGAGGTCCTACAATGAGCAGTTCTTC. It yields the protein CATSAGLARSYNEQFF.

The rearrangement joins TRBV10-3 to TRBJ1-1, with 7 nucleotides matching TRBD1. Germline lookup yields CDR1 ENHRY and CDR2 SYGVKD. There are 14 residues in the CDR3. J was trimmed by 1 base and V by 5 bases; bases with no gene match: 4. The CDR3 sequence is CAISPTGKNTEAFF. The CDR3 region has the DNA TGTGCCATCAGTCCGACAGGGAAGAACACTGAAGCTTTCTTT.

The chain joins TRBV5-6 to TRBJ2-2, with 10 bases lining up with TRBD2. Germline CDR1 is SGHDT and CDR2 is YYEEEE. The CDR3 is 17 residues long. V shed 0 bases, J shed 0 bases, and the junction held 2 bases outside the gene matches. The CDR3 DNA reads as TGTGCCAGCAGCTTGGTGGGACTAGCGACGAACACCGGGGAGCTGTTTTTT. It yields the protein CASSLVGLATNTGELFF.

This chain joins TRBV29-1 and TRBJ1-2; D is possibly TRBD1 (6 bases). Germline CDR1 and CDR2: SQVTM and ANQGSEA. CDR3 size: 15 residues. V was shortened by 3 bases and J by 3 bases, with 17 bases between the two germline ends. The CDR3 sequence is CSVDPTGSLDYGYTF. The CDR3 DNA follows: TGCAGCGTTGACCCTACAGGGTCCCTCGACTATGGCTACACCTTC.

The chain is built from TRBV7-7 and TRBJ2-5; TRBD1 agrees at 7 bases. Trimming at V came to 5 bases and at J to 2 bases, leaving 5 bases not matched to a gene. In germline, CDR1 is SSHAT, CDR2 FNYEAQ (reference sequence). CDR3 length: 14 amino acids. CDR3 sequence (DNA): TGTGCCAGCAGCCAGGGACAGAAGCAAGAGACCCAGTACTTC. This translates into CASSQGQKQETQYF.

The rearrangement joins TRBV6-5 to TRBJ1-2; D gene uncertain. The V end was cut by 2 bases, the J end by 5 bases, with 9 bases between. Germline V lookup: CDR1 MNHEY, CDR2 SVGAGI. The CDR3 totals 13 residues. CDR3 sequence: CASSYRAGYGYTF. DNA for the CDR3: TGTGCCAGCAGTTACAGGGCGGGGTATGGCTACACCTTC.

The CDR3 loop is CASSMADRASYGYTF. In DNA, the CDR3 is TGTGCCAGTAGTATGGCGGACAGGGCCAGTTATGGCTACACCTTC. V usage is TRBV19 and J usage is TRBJ1-2, with TRBD1 matching 8 bases. The V gene's germline CDR1 is LNHDA and CDR2 SQIVND (reference sequence). V lost 3 bases to trimming and J lost 5 bases; unmatched junction nucleotides: 8. The CDR3 sequence is 15 residues long.

The V call is TRBV9, the J call TRBJ2-5, with 9 nucleotides matching TRBD2. The closer fit of TRBJ2-7 to the DNA end suggests the J call may be wrong. The CDR3 spans 18 residues. The V gene's germline CDR1 is SGDLS and CDR2 YYNGEE. CDR3 DNA: TGTGCCAGCAGCGTAGCCCCCACGGGGCGGGAGGGTATCGACGAGCAGTACTTC. It is translated as CASSVAPTGREGIDEQYF.

This chain joins TRBV4-3 and TRBJ2-3, with 12 bases matching TRBD1. The trim removed 0 bases at V and 7 bases at J, leaving 5 bases unmatched. The germline CDR1 and CDR2 sequences are LGHNA and YSLEER. This CDR3 spans 16 amino acids. The CDR3 loop reads CASSQDGTGGFNTQYF. In DNA, the CDR3 is TGCGCCAGCAGCCAAGATGGGACAGGGGGCTTCAATACGCAGTATTTT.

CDR3 in amino acids: CASRRDKHTEAFF. CDR3 bases: TGTGCCAGCCGCCGGGACAAACACACTGAAGCTTTCTTT. This chain links TRBV11-3 with TRBJ1-1; perhaps TRBD1 as D (6 bases). V shed 8 bases and J shed 3 bases, with 13 bases lying between them. Germline CDR1 reads SGHNT; CDR2 reads YENEEA. This CDR3 contains 13 residues.

The chain couples TRBV4-1 to TRBJ2-5, with TRBD2 matching over 12 bases. This CDR3 has 18 amino acids. CDR1 is MGHRA, CDR2 YSYEKL, per germline. The V segment lost 0 bases and the J segment 2 bases; nucleotides outside the gene matches: 7. The CDR3 protein is CASSQDPNLAGGQETQYF. CDR3 DNA sequence: TGCGCCAGCAGCCAAGACCCAAATCTAGCGGGGGGGCAAGAGACCCAGTACTTC.

The V call is TRBV27, the J call TRBJ2-3; the match to TRBD2 covers 10 bases. Germline CDR1 reads MNHEY; CDR2 reads SMNVEV (reference sequence). V lost 6 bases and J lost 5; bases outside the gene matches: 5. The CDR3 contains 14 residues. CDR3 sequence: CASSKLAGRDTQYF. CDR3 in DNA: TGTGCCAGCAGCAAACTAGCGGGGAGAGATACGCAGTATTTT.

The rearrangement links TRBV5-1 to TRBJ2-7; D may be TRBD1 (5 bases). Germline V gives CDR1 SGHRS, CDR2 YFSETQ. The CDR3 sequence is 11 residues long. V lost 6 bases to trimming and J lost 4 bases, with 8 bases between them. CDR3 amino acids: CASKGQYEQYF. The CDR3 DNA is TGCGCCAGCAAAGGACAATACGAGCAGTACTTC.